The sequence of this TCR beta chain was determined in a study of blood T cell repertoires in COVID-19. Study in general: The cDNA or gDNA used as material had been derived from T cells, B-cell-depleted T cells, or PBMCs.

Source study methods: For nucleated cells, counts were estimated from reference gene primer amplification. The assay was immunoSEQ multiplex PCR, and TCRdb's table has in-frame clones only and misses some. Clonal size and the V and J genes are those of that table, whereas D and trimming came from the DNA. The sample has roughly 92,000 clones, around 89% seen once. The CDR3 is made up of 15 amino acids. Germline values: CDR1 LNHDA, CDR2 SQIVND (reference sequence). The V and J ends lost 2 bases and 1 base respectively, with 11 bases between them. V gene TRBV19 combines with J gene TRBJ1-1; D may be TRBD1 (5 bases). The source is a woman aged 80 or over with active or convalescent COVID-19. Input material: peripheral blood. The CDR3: CASSIMGQTNTEAFF. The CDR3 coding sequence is TGTGCCAGTAGTATAATGGGGCAAACGAACACTGAAGCTTTCTTT.